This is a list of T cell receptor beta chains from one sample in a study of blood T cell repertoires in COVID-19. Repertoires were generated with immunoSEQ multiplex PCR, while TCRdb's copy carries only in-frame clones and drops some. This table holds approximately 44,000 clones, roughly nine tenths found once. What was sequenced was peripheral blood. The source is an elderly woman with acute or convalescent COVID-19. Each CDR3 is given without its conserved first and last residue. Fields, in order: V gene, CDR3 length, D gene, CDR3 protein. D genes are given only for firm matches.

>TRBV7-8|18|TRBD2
ARTLFGGLAGDPQTYEQY
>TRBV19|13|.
ASSFREGANYGYT
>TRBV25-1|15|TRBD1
ASSDPSSGQGGYGYT
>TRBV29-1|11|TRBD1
SVWTGGNTEAF
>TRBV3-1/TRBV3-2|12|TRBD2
ASSQDLSGGEQF
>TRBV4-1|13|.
ASSLDLRGGYEQY
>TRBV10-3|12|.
AISEVRGGQDQY
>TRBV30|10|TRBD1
AWRGDRRGYT
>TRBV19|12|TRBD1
ASSSGQGEQPQH
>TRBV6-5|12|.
ASSLAREDYGYT
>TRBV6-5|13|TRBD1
ASSYQGQGRSGYT
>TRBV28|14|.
ASSPGTGTTNYGYT
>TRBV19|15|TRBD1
ASNGGRRQGVVETQY
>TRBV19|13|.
ASSSGQVSYNEQF
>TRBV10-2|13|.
ASSPGIISGNTIY
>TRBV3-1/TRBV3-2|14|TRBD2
ASSQDGGGARKTQY